A single sample is the source of the 2 T cell receptor beta chains below, sequenced in a study of cytomegalovirus exposure and HLA in healthy donors (dated 2017 in TCRdb). The library relied on the immunoSEQ multiplex PCR assay. The multiplex PCR relied on a mix of 60 forward primers for TCR Vbeta segments and 13 reverse primers for TCR Jbeta segments. TCRdb carries this immuneACCESS record with in-frame sequences only. Its versions omit some clonotypes, under half of them owing to an unresolved V gene in the studies checked, with the rest unexplained. Here the sample has approximately 120,000 clones; 85% to 90% occur a single time. 6% to 8% of the sample is held by the ten biggest clonotypes. Sequencing was carried out using PBMCs. These receptors all come from a woman under 40 in good health and CMV-seropositive.

On this clone itself: The junction and the germline gene differ at one end; a read error may be behind it. The V and J genes are TRBV6-1 and TRBJ2-1; D is possibly TRBD2 (6 bases). There are 17 residues in the CDR3. CDR1 and CDR2 from the germline V gene are MNHNS and SASEGT. The CDR3 protein is CASREVNLGSSYNEQFF. CDR3 nucleotide sequence: TGTGCCAGCAGGGAAGTAAATCTCGGGAGCTCCTACAATGAGCAGTTCTTC.

The chain links TRBV19 to TRBJ2-7; 10 bases are shared with TRBD2. V shed 5 bases and J 7 bases; nucleotides not matched to a gene: 11. The V gene's germline CDR1 is LNHDA and CDR2 SQIVND (reference sequence). There are 15 residues in the CDR3. The CDR3 DNA sequence: TGTGCCAGTAGTTCTCAACTAGCGGGGATCCGTGAGCAGTACTTC. This codes for CASSSQLAGIREQYF.